This T cell receptor (beta chain) was identified during a study of blood T cell repertoires in COVID-19. Study summary: T cells, B-cell-depleted T cells, or PBMCs supplied cDNA or gDNA.

The CDR3 is 14 amino acids. Germline V gene lookup returns CDR1 SGHDN and CDR2 FVKESK. V trimming: 4 bases; J trimming: 5 bases; junction bases outside the gene matches: 4. As handled by the study authors: It was from reference gene primer amplification that nucleated cell counts were estimated. TCRdb keeps only in-frame clones here, not all; method: immunoSEQ multiplex PCR. V, J and clone size are taken as reported in that table, and D and trimming were inferred from the DNA itself. The table has around 68,000 clones, 79% seen once; the top ten hold approximately 9.2%. This TCR was sampled from a woman aged 45-59 years with acute or convalescent COVID-19. Source material: peripheral blood. The chain joins TRBV14 to TRBJ1-1, with TRBD1 identical over 10 bases. CDR3 nucleotides: TGTGCCAGCAGCCGGACAGGGGGAAGGACTGAAGCTTTCTTT. This codes for CASSRTGGRTEAFF.